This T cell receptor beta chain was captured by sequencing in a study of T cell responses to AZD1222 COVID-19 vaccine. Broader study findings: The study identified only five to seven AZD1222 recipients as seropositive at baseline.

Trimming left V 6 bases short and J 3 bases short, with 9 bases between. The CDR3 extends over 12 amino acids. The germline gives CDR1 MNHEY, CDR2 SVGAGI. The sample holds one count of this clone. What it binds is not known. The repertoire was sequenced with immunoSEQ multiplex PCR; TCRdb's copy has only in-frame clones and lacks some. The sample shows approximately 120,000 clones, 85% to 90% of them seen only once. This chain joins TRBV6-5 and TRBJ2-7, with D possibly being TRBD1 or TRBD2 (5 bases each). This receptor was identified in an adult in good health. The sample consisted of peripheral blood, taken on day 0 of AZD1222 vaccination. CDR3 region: CASRRGDYEQYF. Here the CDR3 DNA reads TGTGCCAGCAGACGGGGCGACTACGAGCAGTACTTC.